The entry that follows covers one TCR beta chain sequence. Here immunoSEQ multiplex PCR was the method, and the copy in TCRdb shows in-frame clones only, minus some. The table shows approximately 35,000 clones, with more than 90% occurring only once. Germline V gene lookup returns CDR1 SGHNT and CDR2 YENEEA. The CDR3 totals 14 residues. Trimming removed 6 bases at V and 2 bases at J, with 10 bases between. This specimen comes from a study of blood T cell repertoires in COVID-19. Material: peripheral blood. This receptor was obtained from a human donor in a cohort sampled during active COVID-19. The chain links TRBV11-3 to TRBJ2-2, with a weak D call TRBD1 (5 bases). The CDR3 bases are TGTGCCAGCAGACGGACATCCAACACCGGGGAGCTGTTTTTT. The encoded protein is CASRRTSNTGELFF. Full variable domain (rest looked up from reference TRBV11-3 and TRBJ2-2): EAGVVQSPRYKIIEKKQPVAFWCNPISGHNTLYWYLQNLGQGPELLIRYENEEAVDDSQLPKDRFSAERLKGVDSTLKIQPAELGDSAVYLCASRRTSNTGELFFGEGSRLTVL.